These 32 T cell receptor beta chains were sequenced from one sample in a study of a mutant IDH1 vaccine in newly diagnosed glioma. The method was immunoSEQ multiplex PCR; TCRdb's version includes in-frame clones alone and lacks a portion of them. The sample has approximately 84,000 clones, about 81% seen once. Sample time point: week 47, end of study. Every single dose of the vaccine, 300 ug of mutant IDH1 20-mer peptide, came with topical imiquimod. These TCRs' antigens remain unknown. The specimen comprised PBMCs, sampled from a glioma patient whose treatment included an IDH1 peptide vaccine. These receptors originate from a man between 40 and 49 years old with glioma.

This chain joins TRBV7-9 and TRBJ2-1; 12 bases map to TRBD2. Looked up from germline, CDR1 is SEHNR and CDR2 is FQNEAQ (reference sequence). The CDR3 is 17 residues long. Trimming removed 11 bases from V and 0 bases from J; junction bases left unmatched: 11. CDR3 region: CAGGTSGSRSSYNEQFF. The CDR3 coding sequence is TGTGCCGGCGGGACTAGCGGGTCCCGGAGCTCCTACAATGAGCAGTTCTTC.

The CDR3 nucleotides are TGTGCCAGCAGCCCCACGGGACGTCCCACAGATACGCAGTATTTT. As protein: CASSPTGRPTDTQYF. V and J are TRBV7-2 and TRBJ2-3, with D possibly being TRBD1 or TRBD2 (5 bases each). Germline-derived CDR1 and CDR2 are SGHTA and FQGNSA. There are 15 residues in the CDR3. Trimming pared 5 bases from V and 2 bases from J, leaving 14 bases between.

The chain joins TRBV7-9 to TRBJ2-7; D possibly corresponds to TRBD1 (5 bases). There are 15 residues in the CDR3. Germline V gene data show CDR1 as SEHNR and CDR2 as FQNEAQ (reference sequence). The V end was cut by 3 bases, the J end by 0 bases, with 12 bases between. The CDR3 region is CASSLQGLSSYEQYF. CDR3 coding DNA: TGTGCCAGCAGCTTGCAGGGCCTTAGCTCCTACGAGCAGTACTTC.

The genes are TRBV6-5 and TRBJ2-4; 9 positions agree with TRBD1. This CDR3 is built from 16 residues. With 2 bases clipped from V and 1 base from J, the junction kept 3 bases outside the gene matches. CDR1 and CDR2 from the germline V gene are MNHEY and SVGAGI. DNA for the CDR3: TGTGCCAGCAGTTACACAGGACAGGGGGCCAAAAACATTCAGTACTTC. Translating it yields CASSYTGQGAKNIQYF.

The chain recombines TRBV5-4 with TRBJ2-5; 7 bases are shared with TRBD2. CDR3 length: 16 residues. The trim removed 4 bases at V and 4 bases at J, leaving 13 bases unmatched. Germline CDR1 and CDR2: SGHNT and YYREEE (reference sequence). For the CDR3, the DNA is TGTGCCAGCAGCGGGACGGGACTACACCCGGGAGAGACCCAGTACTTC. It yields the protein CASSGTGLHPGETQYF.

This chain uses TRBV7-3 with TRBJ2-3; D perhaps matches TRBD1 (5 bases). The germline CDR1 and CDR2 sequences are SGHTA and FQGTGA. V lost 4 bases, J lost 1 base, and 9 bases lay in between. CDR3 length equals 14 residues. This CDR3 is CASSSDRGTDTQYF. The CDR3 coding sequence is TGTGCCAGCAGCTCCGACAGAGGCACAGATACGCAGTATTTT.

The chain recombines TRBV7-2 with TRBJ1-1, with unresolved D. CDR1 and CDR2 from the germline V gene are SGHTA and FQGNSA. The germline V and J ends were trimmed by 6 bases and 4 bases, with 12 bases remaining between them. The CDR3 sequence is 13 residues long. The CDR3 DNA reads as TGTGCCAGCAGAGCCGGGTGGGGCACTGAAGCTTTCTTT. Its protein product is CASRAGWGTEAFF.

V usage is TRBV29-1 and J usage is TRBJ1-1; D possibly corresponds to TRBD1 (5 bases). The ends were cut back, 2 bases at V and 6 bases at J, with 10 bases in the middle. CDR1 and CDR2 from the germline V gene are SQVTM and ANQGSEA. CDR3 length: 12 amino acids. The CDR3 coding sequence is TGCAGCGTTGAACTCGTGGGGGCTGAAGCTTTCTTT. Protein product: CSVELVGAEAFF.

The rearrangement uses TRBV5-5 and TRBJ1-1; perhaps TRBD1 as D (5 bases). Germline CDR1 SGHKS, CDR2 YYEKEE (reference sequence). The CDR3 has 15 residues. The ends were cut back, 1 base at V and 2 bases at J, with 12 bases in the middle. The CDR3 region is CASSLRAGFNTEAFF. The CDR3 nucleotides read TGTGCCAGCAGCTTGAGGGCAGGGTTTAACACTGAAGCTTTCTTT.

A single count supports this clone. This chain links TRBV11-2 with TRBJ2-1, with D maybe TRBD2 (6 bases). Germline-derived CDR1 and CDR2 are SGHAT and FQNNGV. This CDR3 is 14 amino acids long. The V end was cut by 2 bases, the J end by 7 bases, with 12 bases between. Here the CDR3 reads CASSLNGGRNEQFF. The CDR3 nucleotides are TGTGCCAGCAGCTTAAACGGGGGTAGGAATGAGCAGTTCTTC.

The gene calls are TRBV11-2 and TRBJ2-5; a weak D match, TRBD1 (6 bases). V was shortened by 1 base and J by 3 bases, with 18 bases between the two germline ends. This CDR3 is built from 17 residues. The germline V gene has CDR1 SGHAT and CDR2 FQNNGV. The CDR3 DNA reads as TGTGCCAGCAGCTTAGCTCAGGGGAATATAGGAAAAGAGACCCAGTACTTC. This gives the protein CASSLAQGNIGKETQYF.

This clone was recorded a few times. The V call is TRBV9, the J call TRBJ2-1; the match to TRBD2 covers 8 bases. Germline values: CDR1 SGDLS, CDR2 YYNGEE. V trimming: 0 bases; J trimming: 7 bases; junction bases outside the gene matches: 6. The CDR3 runs to 15 residues. The DNA for the CDR3 is TGTGCCAGCAGCGTAGGGCGGGAGGAGTGGAATGAGCAGTTCTTC. Translation: CASSVGREEWNEQFF.

V usage is TRBV30 and J usage is TRBJ2-7; D may be TRBD1 (7 bases). This CDR3 contains 17 residues. The V and J ends lost 2 bases and 1 base respectively, with 21 bases between them. Germline assignment: CDR1 GTSNPN and CDR2 SVGIG (reference sequence). CDR3 in DNA: TGTGCCTGGAGTCGACCCCTAGGAGGGGGCTCGTCCTACGAGCAGTACTTC. It is translated as CAWSRPLGGGSSYEQYF.

This CDR3 is CASNGLEGGEKLFF. The DNA for the CDR3 is TGTGCCAGTAATGGATTAGAAGGGGGCGAAAAACTGTTTTTT. The chain combines TRBV19 with TRBJ1-4; 7 nucleotides line up with TRBD1. Germline V gives CDR1 LNHDA, CDR2 SQIVND (reference sequence). The CDR3 has 14 residues. Losses at the gene ends were 7 bases for V and 8 bases for J; bases not matched to a gene: 10.

The J gene is TRBJ2-7, the V gene TRBV20-1; no clear D gene. The CDR3 is 11 residues long. Trimming shortened V by 2 bases and J by 5 bases, and 7 bases separated the two germline ends. Per the germline V gene, CDR1 is DFQATT and CDR2 is SNEGSKA (reference sequence). The CDR3 nucleotides read TGCAGTGCTAGATTAACCCACGAGCAGTACTTC. Translated, it gives CSARLTHEQYF.

V is TRBV7-2 and J is TRBJ2-6, with D uncertain. Germline-derived CDR1 and CDR2 are SGHTA and FQGNSA. This CDR3 region has 12 residues. Trimming shortened V by 8 bases and J by 4 bases, and 6 bases separated the two germline ends. CDR3 coding DNA: TGTGCCAGCGCTCTGGGGGCCAACGTCCTGACTTTC. Encoded protein: CASALGANVLTF.

This clone appeared once. J is TRBJ2-3 and V is TRBV5-5; weak D call: TRBD2 (5 bases). V lost 4 bases and J 2 bases, leaving 8 bases between the germline ends. The germline V gene has CDR1 SGHKS and CDR2 YYEKEE (reference sequence). The CDR3 runs to 13 residues. The CDR3 loop is CASSRGITDTQYF. For the CDR3, the DNA is TGTGCCAGCAGCCGAGGGATCACAGATACGCAGTATTTT. The full variable domain, its missing parts supplied by reference TRBV5-5 and TRBJ2-3, is DAGVTQSPTHLIKTRGQQVTLRCSPISGHKSVSWYQQVLGQGPQFIFQYYEKEERGRGNFPDRFSARQFPNYSSELNVNALLLGDSALYLCASSRGITDTQYFGPGTRLTVL.

The gene calls are TRBV5-6 and TRBJ2-6; D not resolved. CDR3 size: 17 residues. The V end lost 0 bases, the J end lost 0 bases, and 10 bases lay between the germline ends. Germline V CDR1 and CDR2: SGHDT, YYEEEE. CDR3: CASSLVGRDSGANVLTF. The CDR3 DNA reads TGTGCCAGCAGCTTGGTAGGAAGGGACTCTGGGGCCAACGTCCTGACTTTC.

This clone has just a few counts. The rearrangement links TRBV7-8 to TRBJ1-5; D possibly corresponds to TRBD1 (6 bases). Germline CDR1 reads SGHVS; CDR2 reads FQNEAQ. The CDR3 loop spans 16 amino acids. Trimming took 1 base from V and 7 from J, leaving 17 bases between them. CDR3 protein: CASSLEAGGSGQPQHF. The CDR3 DNA is TGTGCCAGCAGCTTAGAGGCTGGGGGCAGCGGACAGCCCCAGCATTTT.

The chain recombines TRBV2 with TRBJ2-5, with D perhaps TRBD2 (6 bases). Trimming pared 11 bases from V and 2 bases from J, leaving 12 bases between. The germline gives CDR1 SNHLY, CDR2 FYNNEI. The CDR3 extends over 12 amino acids. CDR3 protein: CAYRDWQETQYF. The CDR3 DNA is TGTGCCTACCGGGACTGGCAAGAGACCCAGTACTTC. Drawing the rest from reference TRBV2 and TRBJ2-5, the complete variable domain is EPEVTQTPSHQVTQMGQEVILRCVPISNHLYFYWYRQILGQKVEFLVSFYNNEISEKSEIFDDQFSVERPDGSNFTLKIRSTKLEDSAMYFCAYRDWQETQYFGPGTRLLVL.

The chain has TRBV5-1 and TRBJ2-1, with a weak D call TRBD1 (7 bases). CDR3 length: 15 amino acids. V was cut by 9 bases and J by 4 bases, with 20 bases left in between. Looked up from germline, CDR1 is SGHRS and CDR2 is YFSETQ. CDR3 region: CATKPTGREYNEQFF. The CDR3 DNA reads TGCGCCACAAAACCGACAGGGCGGGAATACAATGAGCAGTTCTTC.

The CDR3: CASSRRQPIDLAKNIQYF. In DNA, the CDR3 is TGTGCCAGCAGCCGGAGACAGCCTATAGATCTAGCCAAAAACATTCAGTACTTC. This chain uses TRBV21-1 with TRBJ2-4; the table's D call, TRBD1, has no DNA check behind it. TRBV21-1 constitutes a pseudogene. The CDR3 loop spans 18 amino acids.

The V gene is TRBV27, the J gene TRBJ2-3, with 9 nucleotides matching TRBD2. There are 16 residues in the CDR3. J gave up 1 base and V 4 bases, and 6 bases lay outside the gene matches. Germline CDR1 and CDR2: MNHEY and SMNVEV (reference sequence). The CDR3 protein is CASSSTRLAGTDTQYF. The CDR3 DNA sequence: TGTGCCAGCAGTTCAACCCGACTAGCGGGCACAGATACGCAGTATTTT.

This sequence joins TRBV2 and TRBJ1-1; TRBD1 matches 8 bases. The J segment lost 3 bases and the V segment lost 4 bases, leaving 7 bases of the junction unmatched. The CDR3 has 15 residues. CDR1 is SNHLY, CDR2 FYNNEI, per germline. CDR3 region: CASSAAGGAYTEAFF. The CDR3, as DNA: TGTGCCAGCAGTGCTGCAGGGGGCGCGTACACTGAAGCTTTCTTT. Full variable domain (remainder filled in from reference TRBV2 and TRBJ1-1): EPEVTQTPSHQVTQMGQEVILRCVPISNHLYFYWYRQILGQKVEFLVSFYNNEISEKSEIFDDQFSVERPDGSNFTLKIRSTKLEDSAMYFCASSAAGGAYTEAFFGQGTRLTVV.

This clone appeared a single time. The chain couples TRBV5-6 to TRBJ2-2, with TRBD2 identical over 7 bases. V dropped 6 bases and J dropped 5; count of bases not matched to a gene: 7. The CDR3 is made up of 14 amino acids. Germline CDR1 is SGHDT and CDR2 is YYEEEE. In DNA, the CDR3 is TGTGCCAGCATACGGCAGGGAGGGACCGGGGAGCTGTTTTTT. This encodes CASIRQGGTGELFF.

The chain carries TRBV4-2 and TRBJ2-1, with D hard to call. The germline V and J ends were trimmed by 3 bases and 10 bases, with 13 bases remaining between them. This CDR3 spans 13 amino acids. CDR1 LGHNA and CDR2 YNFKEQ come from the germline V gene. Written as DNA, the CDR3 is TGTGCCAGCAGCCAGGCCTTGTTCGGCGAGCAGTTCTTC. Its translation: CASSQALFGEQFF.

The V call is TRBV4-3, the J call TRBJ2-2, with D maybe TRBD1 (6 bases). Trimming took off 0 bases at V and 5 bases at J, with 10 bases between the two ends. This CDR3 contains 15 residues. CDR1 is LGHNA, CDR2 YSLEER, per germline. The CDR3 sequence is CASSQDPRGTGELFF. DNA of the CDR3: TGCGCCAGCAGCCAAGATCCTAGGGGGACCGGGGAGCTGTTTTTT.

The genes are TRBV7-2 and TRBJ1-5, with TRBD1 matching over 7 bases. This CDR3 has 14 residues. CDR1 and CDR2 from the germline V gene are SGHTA and FQGNSA. After removal of 2 bases from V and 2 bases from J, the junction contained 0 bases not matched to a gene. Here the CDR3 reads CASSLTGGNQPQHF. CDR3 in DNA: TGTGCCAGCAGCTTAACAGGGGGCAATCAGCCCCAGCATTTT.

The DNA of the CDR3 is TGCGCCAGCAGCTTGGCCCTTACATTTCGAAACACAGATACGCAGTATTTT. It is translated as CASSLALTFRNTDTQYF. The chain combines TRBV5-1 with TRBJ2-3; D is uncertain. The CDR3 totals 17 residues. V was cut by 0 bases and J by 2 bases, with 16 bases left in between. CDR1 is SGHRS and CDR2 is YFSETQ in the germline V gene.

Here the CDR3 reads CASSFRGPGNTIYF. As DNA, the CDR3 is TGTGCCAGCAGCTTCAGGGGGCCAGGAAACACCATATATTTT. The J gene is TRBJ1-3, the V gene TRBV27, with 8 bases aligning to TRBD1. Germline CDR1 is MNHEY and CDR2 is SMNVEV (reference sequence). This CDR3 comprises 14 residues. V shed 6 bases and J 4 bases; nucleotides not matched to a gene: 5.

The rearrangement uses TRBV10-1 and TRBJ2-1; D gene uncertain. This CDR3 contains 14 residues. V was shortened by 3 bases and J by 4 bases, with 10 bases between the two germline ends. CDR1 and CDR2 (germline): WNHNN, SYGVQD (reference sequence). CDR3 sequence: CASSDRQKYNEQFF. DNA for the CDR3: TGCGCCAGCAGTGACCGGCAGAAATACAATGAGCAGTTCTTC.

The V and J genes are TRBV7-3 and TRBJ2-1; no firm D call. Between the trimmed V and J ends, which lost 1 base and 7 bases, there was a span of 8 bases. The germline gives CDR1 SGHTA, CDR2 FQGTGA. There are 13 residues in the CDR3. This CDR3 reads CASSLIPGNEQFF. The CDR3 DNA sequence: TGTGCCAGCAGCTTAATCCCGGGTAATGAGCAGTTCTTC.